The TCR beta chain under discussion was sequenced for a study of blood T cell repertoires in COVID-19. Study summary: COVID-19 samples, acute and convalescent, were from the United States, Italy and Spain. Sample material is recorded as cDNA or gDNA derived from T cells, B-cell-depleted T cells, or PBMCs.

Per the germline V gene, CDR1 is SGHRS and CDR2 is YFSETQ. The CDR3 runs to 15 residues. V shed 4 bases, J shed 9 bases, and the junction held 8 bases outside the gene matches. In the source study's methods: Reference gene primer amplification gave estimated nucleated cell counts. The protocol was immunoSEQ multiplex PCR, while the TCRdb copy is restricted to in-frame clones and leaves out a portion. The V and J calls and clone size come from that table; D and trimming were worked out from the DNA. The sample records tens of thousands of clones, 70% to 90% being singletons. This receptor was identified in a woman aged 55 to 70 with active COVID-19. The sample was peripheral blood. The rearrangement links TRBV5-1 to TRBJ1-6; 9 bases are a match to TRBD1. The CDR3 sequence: CASSGIGQGFSPLHF. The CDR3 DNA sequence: TGCGCCAGCAGCGGCATTGGACAGGGGTTTTCACCCCTCCACTTT.